This T cell receptor (beta chain) was recorded in a study of graft-versus-host responses after intestinal transplantation. The repertoire was sequenced with immunoSEQ multiplex PCR; TCRdb's copy has only in-frame clones and lacks some. The repertoire consists of 20,000 to 25,000 clones, with approximately 92% occurring once and the leading ten covering about 5.1%. In germline, CDR1 is SQVTM, CDR2 ANQGSEA. The CDR3 totals 14 residues. Trimming stripped 3 bases from V and 4 bases from J, with 15 bases between. The receptor was derived from a human patient who received an intestinal transplant, so some T cells may come from the graft donor. The input for sequencing was PBMCs, taken roughly 65 days after intestinal transplantation. The chain is built from TRBV29-1 and TRBJ1-2; the D is unclear. As DNA, the CDR3 is TGCAGCGTTGATGCTCCAGGAGCTCCCTATGGCTACACCTTC. Its translation is CSVDAPGAPYGYTF.